This TCR beta chain was obtained from a study of CD8 T cells in Susac syndrome. The RNA, about 0.5 to 1 ug, was put through reverse transcription using random hexamers. The immunoSEQ assay covered 54 Vbeta and 13 Jbeta segments for CDR3. TCRdb re-analysed the immunoSEQ multiplex PCR reads in MiXCR, keeping a single row per CDR3 protein. Seen here are more than 95,000 distinct CDR3 sequences, around 95% observed once, and the top ten hold 0.087%. The CDR3 spans 15 residues. Trimming shortened V by 7 bases and J by 0 bases, and 13 bases separated the two germline ends. Germline loops: CDR1 MNHEY, CDR2 SVGAGI. This clonotype occurred once.

The sample comprised CD4+ T cells from PBMCs. This chain links TRBV6-5 with TRBJ2-1; D remains unclear. The TCR comes from a human donor in good health. CDR3 sequence reads: CASTPWASSYNEQFF. In nucleotides, the CDR3 is TGTGCCAGCACCCCCTGGGCCAGCTCCTACAATGAGCAGTTCTTC.